Included here is one T cell receptor (beta chain) sequence, with context. The target of this receptor is not known. No clone much larger than this one lies a single base away; base qualities are absent. The data stem from a study of cytomegalovirus exposure and HLA in healthy donors (dated by TCRdb to 2016 to 2017). Background on the whole study: In an earlier analysis of roughly 500 of the donors, 276 Gb of sequence data and 117 million unique TCR beta sequences from approximately 180 million T cells were reported. The study combined high-throughput TCR immunosequencing, statistical association of individual TCRs with disease status, and machine learning to predict cytomegalovirus infection status. Among some 410 genotyped donors of the cohort, an average of around 240,000 unique TCR beta nucleotide sequences was sequenced per donor, of which approximately 19% were non-productive. Several DR-DQ haplotypes were treated as single units for association and clustering because of strong linkage in the cohort. Roughly 300 gigabases of sequencing data and approximately 80 million unique TCR sequences were included in an early release covering 550 to 800 HLA-typed donors. Typing coverage differed by locus: A, B, C, DRB1 and DQB1 were typed in roughly 620-630 donors, DQA1 in 522, DPA1 in over 600, and DPB1 in 472. A later analysis re-examined previously published TCR beta repertoires from roughly 720 donors and added high-resolution HLA genotyping to investigate patterns of TCR occurrence. In the later analysis, no new phenotypic data were used to find candidate immune exposures; instead, reliance was placed on TCR beta sequences and their occurrence across donors. To decide whether each TCR beta V gene segment behaved as functional or pseudogenic, an earlier analysis of approximately 600 of the donors relied on high-throughput TCR beta sequencing. HLA typing covered class I and class II loci at four-digit resolution. The study aimed to test whether cataloging public T cell receptors could reveal signatures of past pathogen exposure. Genome-wide SNP genotypes for about 55% of the roughly 670 donors were used in a later genetic analysis, which treated that subset as a discovery cohort. Donor age, sex, ethnicity and CMV serostatus were collected together with the repertoire data. Of the roughly 390 genotyped donors, 65% to 90% were placed in the genetic ancestry cluster associated with self-reported Caucasian donors. All discovery cohort repertoires had been generated on a single sequencing platform. The study profiled the T cell repertoires of 550 to 700 subjects by immunosequencing and related them to cytomegalovirus serostatus. A separate validation cohort of 100 to 150 different subjects was used in addition to the roughly 670-subject first cohort.

Receptor amplification or capture employed the immunoSEQ multiplex PCR assay. The multiplex PCR relied on a mix of 60 forward primers for TCR Vbeta segments and 13 reverse primers for TCR Jbeta segments. The CDR3 region of rearranged TCR beta genes was amplified from genomic DNA with a multiplex PCR assay. The amplified TCR beta libraries were sequenced on the Illumina HiSeq System as 87-base-pair reads. In the paper's pipeline: Across the 600 to 700 repertoires, a later analysis counted roughly 84 million unique TCR beta chains, 9 million to 14 million of which were shared by at least two donors. Raw reads were error-corrected and collapsed into unique sequences by a nearest-neighbor algorithm in which closely related sequences were merged to remove PCR and sequencing errors. V, D and J gene segments were assigned by aligning CDR3 sequences to IMGT reference sequences. For a sequence to be retained, at least a six-nucleotide match to both a V gene segment and a J gene segment was required. Rearrangements were called productive when the CDR3 lacked stop codons and stayed in frame with V and J; all others were non-productive. Following IMGT convention, CDR3 was defined as the stretch from the second conserved V-encoded cysteine to the conserved J-encoded phenylalanine. The earlier analysis of about 640 of the donors excluded any sequence lacking an unambiguous match to a single V gene segment. In an earlier analysis of 587 of the donors, a V segment was called functional when productive rearrangements were above 56.7%, and segregating when the standard deviation between donors exceeded 5%. A statistical classification framework was developed to diagnose cytomegalovirus status using the catalog of TCR beta chain sequences. In a later analysis, V and J genes were assigned by comparing TCR nucleotide sequences against IMGT/GENE-DB human TR gene sequences. In a later analysis, CDR3 sequences and most-parsimonious VDJ recombination scenarios were assigned using the TCRdist pipeline. A later analysis defined each TCR beta chain by its CDR3 amino acid sequence plus V-gene family, and excluded reads lacking a unique V-gene family. A later analysis removed roughly 590 highly shared, low-generation-probability nucleotide sequences to deal with suspected cross-contamination and a sequencing artifact. In a later analysis, a clonal expansion index for each public chain was calculated from normalized within-repertoire ranks of inferred template counts. Generation probabilities in a later analysis came from a VDJ recombination model fitted to out-of-frame rearrangements, and those results were checked against IGoR. A later analysis scored TCR-TCR, TCR-HLA and TCR-CMV co-occurrence with hypergeometric tests, applying a repertoire-size bias correction to TCR pairs. False discovery rates were estimated in a later analysis by permuting HLA or CMV assignments 20 times. In a later analysis, co-occurring TCRs were grouped using DBSCAN, and TCRdist sequence similarity was added for clustering within HLA-allele-positive subsets. For co-occurrence clustering, repertoires with fewer than 30,000 or more than 120,000 public chains were excluded, along with five repertoires with anomalous nucleotide sharing. The table was pulled from immuneACCESS by TCRdb, which kept in-frame rearrangements only. Such tables lose some clones; where checked, under half of the loss comes from unresolved V genes, and the rest has no known cause. The V and J calls and clone size are taken from that table; D and trimming were inferred from the DNA. Recorded for this sample are about 150,000 clones; 50% to 75% of them occurred a single time. The top ten clones comprise about 3% of the sample.

The cohort was made up of hundreds of healthy bone marrow donors. At the time of sampling, every cohort member was nominally healthy, though immune exposures that went unrecorded were likely present. The donor was CMV seropositive and was included in the group of approximately 300 seropositive cohort members. A peripheral blood sample was provided by each donor, and peripheral blood mononuclear cells were used for TCR beta sequencing. The Qiagen DNeasy Blood Extraction Kit was used to extract genomic DNA from the blood cell samples. From the germline V gene, CDR1 is SGHTA and CDR2 is FQGTGA. The CDR3 runs 14 amino acids, cysteine and phenylalanine included. This entry keeps only the CDR3 DNA: 42 bases, framed from base 1. Ends trimmed: V by 5 bases, J by 6 bases; bases unmatched to a gene: 8. Study-wide conclusions, independent of this receptor: A group of highly shared sequence variants was considered likely to be a technical artifact of the sequencing pipeline. In vitro tests confirmed that a few of the cytomegalovirus-associated TCR beta chains recognize cytomegalovirus antigens. According to the authors, the approach could potentially be generalized to other disease states and immunological phenotypes. Only TCR beta chains were sequenced in this cohort, and the absence of alpha or paired-chain data limited detectable features. In a later analysis, around 15,000 TCR beta sequences were associated with specific HLA alleles at a false discovery rate of 0.05. In a later analysis, HLA-associated TCR beta chains were found to be more clonally expanded and to have lower generation probabilities than equally common non-associated chains. According to a later genetic analysis, donors in an Asian-associated ancestry cluster had fewer N-insertions in productive TCRs than the approximately 630-donor mean. Immune exposure information for the cohort was limited to CMV serostatus. In a later analysis, the rate of TCR association differed among HLA loci, with DRB1 alleles having the most associated TCRs and HLA-C alleles having the fewest. Correlated functional status among segregating V segments might be attributable to linkage disequilibrium, but an unknown experimental factor could not be ruled out. A later analysis found that most CMV-associated TCR beta chains appeared HLA-restricted, with HLA associations seemingly driven largely by CMV exposure. The study listed over 150 TCR beta chains as associated with cytomegalovirus. Most TCR sequences were seen in very few donors, while some public TCRs were found in many individuals. Because HLA typing was unavailable for some donors at each locus, only the typed subset was used in association tests. Strong co-occurrence of HLA alleles, especially DR and DQ, made assigning TCR associations to individual alleles difficult. In a later analysis, several top co-occurrence clusters were reported to appear linked to parvovirus B19, influenza, CMV and Epstein-Barr virus. Some IMGT-functional V segments, including TRBV6-2 and TRBV6-3, could not be distinguished by the 87-base-pair reads and were therefore excluded. Broadly in line with IMGT annotations, most TCR beta V segments showed up in productive rearrangements about 87% or about 30% of the time in an earlier analysis of about 500 of the donors. Presence/absence analyses assumed roughly uniform sequencing depth across donors, an assumption that may not hold. In a later genetic analysis, a missense DCLRE1C variant was associated with V-gene and J-gene trimming of TCR beta chains, and the association was replicated in an independent cohort. A further reported finding was that TCR beta sequences accurately predicted the HLA-A and HLA-B alleles for most subjects in the first cohort. About 15 rarely observed V segments, including chromosome 9 orphons, were excluded from the earlier analysis of 550 to 700 of the donors because counts were too low. The classifier was reported to diagnose cytomegalovirus status with high specificity and sensitivity in both the original cohort and the validation cohort.

This receptor was identified in a woman aged 25 to 39 in good health and CMV-seropositive. The chain was built from TRBV7-3 and TRBJ1-1, and 8 bases in between align with TRBD1. The specimen sequenced was PBMCs. The CDR3 is CASSLYSGGAEAFF. The base sequence is TGTGCCAGCAGCCTATATTCAGGGGGCGCTGAAGCTTTCTTT.